This T cell receptor beta chain was identified in a study of prognosis after radiotherapy for stage I lung cancer (dated by TCRdb to 2020 to 2022). With regard to the full study: Between April 2018 and January 2019, some 20 patients with stage I NSCLC were enrolled in Nanjing, China. The cohort was made up of 10 to 15 men and roughly 6 women, with a median age of around 78 years and an age range of about 53 to 85 years. All patients were considered medically inoperable, owing to comorbidities in some 11 and refusal of surgery in about seven. For each of the 20 or so patients, one blood sample was taken before SBRT and one after, so the study sequenced around 40 samples in total. Peripheral blood TCR beta repertoires were profiled in stage I NSCLC patients before and after stereotactic body radiotherapy, and the repertoires were related to distant failure. Roughly eleven patients had adenocarcinoma and several had squamous cell carcinoma as the tumor histology. Stage I lung tumors that were newly diagnosed and primary were found in about 14 patients, while about five patients had oligometastatic NSCLC after surgical resection of the primary tumor. Distant metastases were developed by four of the 19 patients after SBRT, at a median of roughly 7 months, whereas no significant progression was observed in the other 15 patients. SBRT was not combined with any concurrent therapy in any patient. SBRT was given in 3 to 5 fractions with a biologically effective dose of at least 100 Gy, using image-guided IMRT or VMAT.

Points the paper makes about the study in general: Tumor specificity of expanded TCR clones was not determined. TRBV and TRBJ usage frequencies reportedly differed by metastasis status, in two V genes at baseline and in under 10 V and two J genes after SBRT. Post-SBRT Shannon entropy and its change from baseline were lower in patients who developed distant metastases; baseline Shannon entropy was not associated with metastases. The study was limited by its small cohort and short follow-up, and the findings require independent validation. After SBRT, the number of unique TCR clones decreased (median around 9,400 before versus several thousand after; Wilcoxon paired P=0.011). No adjustment for multiple comparisons was applied to any of the reported P values.

All patients had node-negative disease on CT and PET/CT, and none had a history of other malignancies or prior chemotherapy or radiotherapy. At each of the two time points, six milliliters of peripheral venous blood were collected into EDTA tubes. PBMCs were isolated by Ficoll-Paque Plus density-gradient centrifugation. Samples were stored at -80°C immediately after collection until analysis. This clonotype occurred many times. Its antigen specificity is not known. Per-base quality was not reported, and no clone a single base away is much larger than it. According to the germline V gene, CDR1 reads SGHTA and CDR2 reads FQGTGA. V was cut back by 5 bases and J by 0 bases, leaving a gap of 10 bases between them. The CDR3 holds 14 amino acids from the cysteine to the phenylalanine. This entry keeps only the CDR3 DNA: 42 bases, framed from base 1. Two rounds of multiplex PCR on genomic DNA were used to amplify the TCR beta CDR3 region. In the first PCR round, primers specific to each TRBV and TRBJ gene were used, and the primer sequences were filed in Chinese patent CN105087789A. Universal primers were used in the second round of PCR. The Roche High Pure PCR Template Preparation Kit was used to extract genomic DNA from the frozen PBMCs. An Illumina HiSeq 3000 was used to sequence the libraries paired-end with 151 bp reads. Per the original workflow: CutAdapt was used to discard raw reads that did not contain the multiplex PCR primer sequences. Using PEAR, the high-quality paired reads were merged into contigs. By aligning each contig to reference sequences, MiXCR assigned the TRB V, D and J gene segments to that contig. To remove sequencing errors, CDR3 sequences were clustered according to base quality and sequence similarity. Shannon entropy, normalized by the natural log of the productive TCR sequence number, served as the measure of diversity. To get clonality, Shannon entropy was divided by the natural log of the number of unique clonotypes, and that result was subtracted from one. The Youden index of ROC curves was used to select progression-free survival cut-offs for repertoire metrics, and analyses were performed in R 3.5.3. TCRdb itself trimmed the public reads at Q25 with fastp, ran MiXCR and retained productive beta chains. Every CDR3 protein is listed once, alongside the most common genes and DNA of its rows. TCRdb's processing, not the study's, gives the V and J calls here. The sample includes some 19,000 distinct CDR3 sequences, with about 46% observed a single time. Jointly, the top ten make up 32% of the sample.

The chain links TRBV7-3 with TRBJ2-5; confidence is insufficient to name the D gene. This TCR was sampled from a donor aged 50 or older with non-small cell lung cancer. This specimen was PBMCs, taken before or after stereotactic body radiation therapy (not recorded which). CDR3 region: CASSPSGYQETQYF. The bases read TGTGCCAGCAGCCCCAGTGGGTACCAAGAGACCCAGTACTTC. Full variable domain (CDR3 extended with the reference TRBV7-3 and TRBJ2-5 proteins): GAGVSQTPSNKVTEKGKYVELRCDPISGHTALYWYRQSLGQGPEFLIYFQGTGAADDSGLPNDRFFAVRPEGSVSTLKIQRTERGDSAVYLCASSPSGYQETQYFGPGTRLLVL.